These 22 T cell receptor beta chains originate from one sample sequenced in a study of Ad26.COV2.S vaccination and SARS-CoV-2 variants. TCRdb keeps only in-frame clones here, not all; method: immunoSEQ multiplex PCR. The sample contains around 250,000 clones, around nine tenths of which appear only once. The treatment here: around 19 received Ad26.COV2.S at low or high dose, single or two shots; several received placebo; per-sample allocation not given. Sampling was done on day 63 after the first vaccine or placebo injection. The sequences come from peripheral blood, collected in a trial of Ad26.COV2.S vaccine versus placebo. These receptors were collected from a person between 18 and 65 years old who received the Ad26.COV2.S COVID-19 vaccine or a placebo.

This clone appeared a single time. V usage is TRBV5-4 and J usage is TRBJ1-1, with TRBD1 matching over 10 bases. The CDR3 has 14 amino acids. Trimming took 10 bases from V and 5 from J; bases not matched to a gene: 11. Germline values: CDR1 SGHNT, CDR2 YYREEE (reference sequence). The CDR3 protein is CAGGGQGLRTEAFF. The CDR3 DNA sequence: TGTGCCGGCGGGGGACAGGGGCTGAGAACTGAAGCTTTCTTT.

The chain links TRBV20-1 to TRBJ2-1; TRBD1 matches at 8 bases. In germline, CDR1 is DFQATT, CDR2 SNEGSKA (reference sequence). With V trimmed by 1 base and J by 16 bases, 3 bases remained unmatched. This CDR3 has 10 residues. For the CDR3, the DNA is TGCAGTGCTAGAGTGGGGACAGGATTCTTC. Its translation: CSARVGTGFF.

This sequence joins TRBV5-6 and TRBJ2-3; D is ambiguous. Per the germline V gene, CDR1 is SGHDT and CDR2 is YYEEEE. With 2 bases removed from V and 10 bases from J, the gap between germline ends came to 11 bases. This CDR3 has 12 amino acids. CDR3 region: CASSFIGEAQYF. Here the CDR3 DNA reads TGTGCCAGCAGCTTCATTGGTGAGGCGCAGTATTTT.

The chain couples TRBV5-4 to TRBJ2-5; D gene ambiguous. This CDR3 region has 17 residues. Germline V gene data show CDR1 as SGHNT and CDR2 as YYREEE (reference sequence). Trimming left V 1 base short and J 4 bases short, with 20 bases between. CDR3 amino acids: CASSLYDGNSRRETQYF. The CDR3 DNA is TGTGCCAGCAGCTTGTATGATGGTAATTCCCGTCGAGAGACCCAGTACTTC.

The genes are TRBV10-3 and TRBJ1-1; D perhaps matches TRBD1 (6 bases). CDR1 is ENHRY and CDR2 is SYGVKD in the germline V gene. Trimming pared 6 bases from V and 4 bases from J, leaving 12 bases between. The CDR3 extends over 13 amino acids. This CDR3 reads CAIRQGESTEAFF. CDR3 bases: TGTGCCATCAGACAGGGAGAGAGCACTGAAGCTTTCTTT.

The rearrangement links TRBV3-1 (or the pseudogene TRBV3-2) to TRBJ1-4; D remains unclear. The germline gives CDR1 LGHDT, CDR2 YNNKEL (reference sequence). The CDR3 has 15 amino acids. V was clipped by 0 bases and J by 1 base, with 6 bases between them. This CDR3 reads CASSQEAGTNEKLFF. CDR3 in DNA: TGTGCCAGCAGCCAAGAGGCGGGAACTAATGAAAAACTGTTTTTT.

J is TRBJ2-4 and V is TRBV5-1; 7 bases are shared with TRBD1. The germline V gene encodes CDR1 SGHRS and CDR2 YFSETQ. The CDR3 covers 15 residues. Unmatched junction bases numbered 3, after V lost 0 bases and J lost 3 bases. The chain's CDR3 is CASSLAGTDKNIQYF. The CDR3 DNA follows: TGCGCCAGCAGCTTGGCGGGGACAGACAAAAACATTCAGTACTTC.

This clone has just one count. This sequence joins TRBV3-1 (or the pseudogene TRBV3-2) and TRBJ2-2; 7 bases map to TRBD1. Trimming cost V 1 base and J 0 bases; bases outside gene matches: 14. The CDR3 sequence is 20 residues long. In germline, CDR1 is LGHDT, CDR2 YNNKEL (reference sequence). The CDR3 loop is CASSQVAGTANPSNTGELFF. The CDR3 nucleotides are TGTGCCAGCAGCCAAGTGGCAGGGACAGCGAACCCCTCGAACACCGGGGAGCTGTTTTTT.

The chain couples TRBV7-2 to TRBJ1-3; the D gene is possibly TRBD1 (6 bases). CDR3 length: 18 amino acids. Germline V gene lookup returns CDR1 SGHTA and CDR2 FQGNSA. The V end lost 1 base, the J end lost 0 bases, and 16 bases lay between the germline ends. This CDR3 is CASSLGPGARGSGNTIYF. The CDR3, as DNA: TGTGCCAGCAGCTTAGGGCCGGGGGCGAGGGGCTCTGGAAACACCATATATTTT.

The gene calls are TRBV15 and TRBJ1-5, with a possible D match to TRBD1 (6 bases). V lost 0 bases and J lost 0, with 12 bases in between. The CDR3 covers 17 residues. CDR1 is LNHNV and CDR2 is YYDKDF in the germline V gene (reference sequence). As DNA, the CDR3 is TGTGCCACCAGCAGAGATACAGGGAAATATAGCAATCAGCCCCAGCATTTT. Its protein product is CATSRDTGKYSNQPQHF. The entire variable domain, with the rest obtained from reference TRBV15 and TRBJ1-5, is as follows: DAMVIQNPRYQVTQFGKPVTLSCSQTLNHNVMYWYQQKSSQAPKLLFHYYDKDFNNEADTPDNFQSRRPNTSFCFLDIRSPGLGDTAMYLCATSRDTGKYSNQPQHFGDGTRLSIL.

The chain joins TRBV4-1 to TRBJ2-3; D is uncertain. Trimming shortened V by 1 base and J by 5 bases, and 4 bases separated the two germline ends. Germline assignment: CDR1 MGHRA and CDR2 YSYEKL. CDR3 length equals 12 residues. Here the CDR3 reads CASSQVQDTQYF. CDR3 nucleotide sequence: TGCGCCAGCAGCCAAGTCCAAGATACGCAGTATTTT.

V and J are TRBV4-1 and TRBJ2-5; 12 bases fit TRBD2. Trimming at V came to 3 bases and at J to 3 bases, leaving 8 bases not matched to a gene. The CDR3 sequence is 17 residues long. CDR1 is MGHRA and CDR2 is YSYEKL in the germline V gene. The CDR3 region has the DNA TGCGCCAGCAGCCATTACCAACTAGCGGGGGGCGAAGAGACCCAGTACTTC. Its translation is CASSHYQLAGGEETQYF.

This rearrangement joins TRBV6-4 to TRBJ2-1; 9 nucleotides line up with TRBD1. The CDR3 is made up of 13 amino acids. The germline CDR1 and CDR2 sequences are MRHNA and SNTAGT. The V and J ends lost 4 bases and 10 bases, in that order; junction bases with no gene match: 5. The CDR3 coding sequence is TGTGCCAGCAGTGCCACAGGGGGCAGGGAGCAGTTCTTC. Translated: CASSATGGREQFF.

As concerns this clone: The sample holds other DNA sequences that translate to the same CDR3. The rearrangement links TRBV7-2 to TRBJ2-2; the D gene is possibly TRBD1 (5 bases). Germline CDR1 and CDR2: SGHTA and FQGNSA. The V end was cut by 5 bases, the J end by 5 bases, with 15 bases between. CDR3 length: 15 residues. CDR3 sequence (DNA): TGTGCCAGCAGCCTAGTAGGGGCAGGGACCGGGGAGCTGTTTTTT. Translating gives CASSLVGAGTGELFF.

The V and J genes are TRBV19 and TRBJ1-5; 7 bases are shared with TRBD1. Germline-derived CDR1 and CDR2 are LNHDA and SQIVND (reference sequence). This CDR3 is built from 16 residues. V shed 1 base, J shed 5 bases, and the junction held 8 bases outside the gene matches. The CDR3 reads CASSIGAGQVDQPQHF. For the CDR3, the DNA is TGTGCCAGTAGTATAGGGGCCGGACAGGTCGATCAGCCCCAGCATTTT. Full variable domain (outside the CDR3, taken from reference TRBV19 and TRBJ1-5): DGGITQSPKYLFRKEGQNVTLSCEQNLNHDAMYWYRQDPGQGLRLIYYSQIVNDFQKGDIAEGYSVSREKKESFPLTVTSAQKNPTAFYLCASSIGAGQVDQPQHFGDGTRLSIL.

This clone appeared once. This chain uses TRBV5-4 with TRBJ1-2; D not certain. Trimming removed 2 bases from V and 4 bases from J, with 9 bases in between. CDR3 size: 13 residues. CDR1 is SGHNT, CDR2 YYREEE, per germline (reference sequence). The CDR3 sequence is CASSFGGSYGYTF. Written as DNA, the CDR3 is TGTGCCAGCAGCTTTGGTGGGTCCTATGGCTACACCTTC.

The sample holds one count of this clone. The junction departs from germline at one end; a sequencing error may be responsible. The chain combines TRBV9 with TRBJ1-5; D may be TRBD1 (5 bases). Germline V gene data show CDR1 as SGDLS and CDR2 as YYNGEE. This CDR3 contains 14 residues. CDR3: CASNVGDGNQPQHF. The CDR3 coding sequence is TGTGCCAGCAACGTAGGGGACGGAAATCAGCCCCAGCATTTT.

The rearrangement uses TRBV10-3 and TRBJ2-2, with TRBD2 identical over 9 bases. The germline V gene encodes CDR1 ENHRY and CDR2 SYGVKD. The CDR3 spans 15 residues. Germline trimming cut 8 bases from V and 1 base from J; bases unmatched to any gene: 5. The CDR3 DNA follows: TGTGCCATCCGCGGGGGGGCCTTGAACACCGGGGAGCTGTTTTTT. Translation gives CAIRGGALNTGELFF.

V gene TRBV3-1 (or the pseudogene TRBV3-2) combines with J gene TRBJ1-5; 7 bases map to TRBD1. This CDR3 has 15 residues. The J segment lost 5 bases and the V segment lost 4 bases, leaving 8 bases of the junction unmatched. Germline CDR1 is LGHDT and CDR2 is YNNKEL (reference sequence). Written as DNA, the CDR3 is TGTGCCAGCAGCCCACGGGACAGCTTAGATCAGCCCCAGCATTTT. It is translated as CASSPRDSLDQPQHF.

Here the CDR3 reads CASRGQGKTEAFF. CDR3 in DNA: TGTGCCAGTAGAGGACAGGGAAAAACTGAAGCTTTCTTT. This chain connects TRBV19 to TRBJ1-1; 8 nucleotides align to TRBD1. Trimming took 6 bases from V and 5 from J; bases not matched to a gene: 5. CDR1 LNHDA and CDR2 SQIVND come from the germline V gene (reference sequence). CDR3 length: 13 residues.

The J gene is TRBJ1-1, the V gene TRBV7-9; tentative D call: TRBD1 (5 bases). V was clipped by 1 base and J by 1 base, with 10 bases between them. Germline CDR1 is SEHNR and CDR2 is FQNEAQ (reference sequence). This CDR3 comprises 15 residues. The CDR3 DNA is TGTGCCAGCAGCTTAGACGGGGGTCCGAACACTGAAGCTTTCTTT. It encodes CASSLDGGPNTEAFF.

The chain employs TRBV30 and TRBJ1-4, with no clear D. This CDR3 is built from 16 residues. CDR1 GTSNPN and CDR2 SVGIG come from the germline V gene (reference sequence). V lost 4 bases and J 5 bases, leaving 20 bases between the germline ends. CDR3 sequence: CAWNPPGSTKNEKLFF. CDR3 sequence (DNA): TGTGCCTGGAACCCCCCCGGTTCGACAAAAAATGAAAAACTGTTTTTT. The complete variable domain, with remaining parts taken from reference TRBV30 and TRBJ1-4, reads SQTIHQWPATLVQPVGSPLSLECTVEGTSNPNLYWYRQAAGRGLQLLFYSVGIGQISSEVPQNLSASRPQDRQFILSSKKLLLSDSGFYLCAWNPPGSTKNEKLFFGSGTQLSVL.